The present T cell receptor beta chain was sequenced within a study of beta chain features in type 1 diabetes. As for the study in general: Across every sample, about 110 million sorted cells were examined in total.

Whole-study results and caveats: When Type 1 diabetes patients were examined, their TCRB CDR3s proved moderately but significantly shorter in all four CD4+ subsets. There were fewer insertions and more deletions at the VDJ junctions of type 1 diabetes patients. Among patients, naive, central memory and Treg TCRB repertoires appeared more similar than among healthy donors.

Every bit of the isolated RNA underwent reverse transcription, so sequencing read expressed TCRB transcripts. The data were produced by immunoSEQ multiplex PCR, yet TCRdb's version contains in-frame clones alone and is incomplete. The table lists about 160,000 clones, around a tenth of them singletons. Comments on this clone: Its cognate antigen is unknown.

The sample taken for sequencing was central memory CD4+ T cells from blood. This sequence was found in a man under 40 with type 1 diabetes.

The CDR3: CASSFSPRGSNYGYTF. The CDR3 nucleotides are TGTGCCAGCAGCTTTTCCCCCCGGGGATCAAACTATGGCTACACCTTC. This rearrangement joins TRBV7-2 to TRBJ1-2; D ambiguous. This CDR3 spans 16 amino acids. Deletions cut 3 bases from V and 2 bases from J, with 16 bases between. Germline assignment: CDR1 SGHTA and CDR2 FQGNSA.